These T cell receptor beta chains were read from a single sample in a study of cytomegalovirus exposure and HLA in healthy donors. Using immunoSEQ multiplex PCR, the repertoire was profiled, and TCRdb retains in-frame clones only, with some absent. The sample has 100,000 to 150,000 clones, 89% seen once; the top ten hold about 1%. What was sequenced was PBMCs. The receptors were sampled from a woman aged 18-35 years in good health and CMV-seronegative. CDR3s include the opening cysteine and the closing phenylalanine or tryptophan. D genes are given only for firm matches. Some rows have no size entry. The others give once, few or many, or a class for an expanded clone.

CSVPLTSGGAGELFF | TGCAGCGTCCCTCTTACTAGCGGGGGCGCCGGGGAGCTGTTTTTT | TRBJ2-2 | - | TRBD2 | TRBV29-1
CASSYQTGGVEAFF | TGTGCCAGCAGTTACCAAACAGGGGGCGTAGAAGCTTTCTTT | TRBJ1-1 | once | TRBD1 | TRBV11-2
CAWGEGAVDEQYF | TGTGCCTGGGGAGAGGGGGCGGTTGACGAGCAGTACTTC | TRBJ2-7 | - | TRBD1 | TRBV30
CASRGQEYTGELFF | TGTGCCAGCAGAGGACAGGAGTACACCGGGGAGCTGTTTTTT | TRBJ2-2 | - | TRBD1 | TRBV2
CASSRRQGAIGNEQFF | TGTGCCAGCAGCCGCAGACAGGGTGCAATCGGGAATGAGCAGTTCTTC | TRBJ2-1 | once | TRBD1 | TRBV14
CAISESTLGTGREQYF | TGTGCCATCAGTGAGTCAACTTTAGGGACAGGGCGCGAGCAGTACTTC | TRBJ2-7 | once | TRBD1 | TRBV10-3
CASSVEGAGNSPLHF | TGTGCCAGCAGCGTAGAGGGGGCTGGCAATTCACCCCTCCACTTT | TRBJ1-6 | few | TRBD1 | TRBV9
CASSPTGDGNQPQHF | TGTGCCAGCAGTCCGACAGGGGATGGTAATCAGCCCCAGCATTTT | TRBJ1-5 | few | TRBD1 | TRBV2
CASSVLPPGIPNEQFF | TGCGCCAGCAGTGTTCTACCCCCTGGTATACCAAATGAGCAGTTCTTC | TRBJ2-1 | - | - | TRBV10-2
CSVAGGQETQYF | TGCAGCGTTGCAGGGGGCCAAGAGACCCAGTACTTC | TRBJ2-5 | - | TRBD1 | TRBV29-1
CASSYGQGGGYTF | TGTGCCAGCAGTTACGGACAGGGCGGCGGCTACACCTTC | TRBJ1-2 | - | TRBD1 | TRBV6-5
CASSLAGGEQYF | TGTGCCAGCAGCTTGGCCGGGGGTGAGCAGTATTTT | TRBJ2-3 | - | - | TRBV5-4
CAWSLTGVNEQFF | TGTGCCTGGAGTCTGACAGGGGTCAATGAGCAGTTCTTC | TRBJ2-1 | - | TRBD1 | TRBV30
CASKTGNTEAFF | TGTGCCAGTAAAACAGGGAACACTGAAGCTTTCTTT | TRBJ1-1 | - | - | TRBV19
CASSQLTGQDSPLHF | TGTGCCAGCAGCCAGTTGACAGGGCAGGATTCACCCCTCCACTTT | TRBJ1-6 | - | TRBD1 | TRBV7-8
CASSSNRGSFGEQYF | TGTGCCAGCAGCTCAAACAGAGGGTCCTTCGGGGAGCAGTACTTC | TRBJ2-7 | - | - | TRBV7-9
CASSYVRGAGGGGYTF | TGTGCCAGCAGTTACGTAAGGGGTGCAGGGGGCGGTGGCTACACCTTC | TRBJ1-2 | - | TRBD1 | TRBV6-6
CASREQANYGYTF | TGTGCCAGCAGAGAGCAAGCTAACTATGGCTACACCTTC | TRBJ1-2 | - | - | TRBV2
CASSSRGTGQDTQYF | TGTGCCAGCAGTTCTCGCGGGACAGGGCAAGATACGCAGTATTTT | TRBJ2-3 | - | TRBD1 | TRBV13
CASSPPTYEQYF | TGTGCCAGCTCACCACCCACTTACGAGCAGTACTTC | TRBJ2-7 | - | - | TRBV18
CASSLEAGGSYEQYF | TGTGCCAGCAGCTTAGAAGCGGGCGGGTCCTACGAGCAGTACTTC | TRBJ2-7 | - | - | TRBV11-2
CASSELGQGVETQYF | TGCGCCAGCAGTGAGTTGGGACAGGGAGTGGAGACCCAGTACTTC | TRBJ2-5 | - | TRBD1 | TRBV10-2
CASSEIQGSYGYTF | TGTGCCAGCAGTGAAATACAGGGGAGCTATGGCTACACCTTC | TRBJ1-2 | - | TRBD1 | TRBV6-1
CASSLGTYQPQHF | TGTGCCAGCTCGCTCGGGACATATCAGCCCCAGCATTTT | TRBJ1-5 | few | - | TRBV18
CASSGRGAEAFF | TGTGCCAGCAGCGGCAGGGGTGCTGAAGCTTTCTTT | TRBJ1-1 | once | - | TRBV7-9
CASSRAGTSGTIRGEQYF | TGTGCCAGCAGCCGTGCCGGGACTAGCGGGACCATTAGGGGGGAGCAGTACTTC | TRBJ2-7 | - | TRBD2 | TRBV27
CASGPTGAGYTF | TGTGCCAGCGGACCTACAGGGGCCGGCTACACCTTC | TRBJ1-2 | - | TRBD1 | TRBV27
CASRGLGGVQAFF | TGTGCCAGCAGGGGGCTGGGGGGAGTACAAGCTTTCTTT | TRBJ1-1 | - | - | TRBV6-5
CASSKSRDSSTDTQYF | TGCGCCAGCAGCAAATCCCGGGACTCAAGCACAGATACGCAGTATTTT | TRBJ2-3 | - | - | TRBV4-1
CASSRWGANNEQFF | TGTGCCAGCAGCCGATGGGGCGCCAACAATGAGCAGTTCTTC | TRBJ2-1 | - | - | TRBV6-1
CASSQGTDLNTEAFF | TGCGCCAGCAGCCAAGGGACAGACCTGAACACTGAAGCTTTCTTT | TRBJ1-1 | - | - | TRBV4-3
CASSPFGYEQYF | TGTGCCAGCAGTCCCTTCGGCTACGAGCAGTACTTC | TRBJ2-7 | - | - | TRBV28
CASSWTGVEQYF | TGCGCCAGCAGCTGGACAGGGGTCGAGCAGTACTTC | TRBJ2-7 | few | TRBD1 | TRBV5-1
CASSSPGGSLFDEQYF | TGTGCCAGCAGCTCCCCGGGCGGGAGTTTGTTCGACGAGCAGTACTTC | TRBJ2-7 | - | TRBD2 | TRBV11-2
CASSLIRAHTF | TGTGCCAGCAGCTTGATCAGGGCTCACACCTTC | TRBJ1-2 | - | - | TRBV5-8
CASCLAGTDTQYF | TGTGCCAGCTGCCTAGCGGGTACAGATACGCAGTATTTT | TRBJ2-3 | - | TRBD2 | TRBV11-2
CSVVGVMVRDTQYF | TGCAGCGTTGTGGGAGTAATGGTTCGGGATACGCAGTATTTT | TRBJ2-3 | once | - | TRBV29-1
CASSPGTSGDTQYF | TGTGCCAGCAGCCCCGGGACTAGCGGAGATACGCAGTATTTT | TRBJ2-3 | - | TRBD2 | TRBV7-6
CASKEGANRNYGYTF | TGTGCCAGCAAGGAAGGGGCTAACAGAAACTATGGCTACACCTTC | TRBJ1-2 | - | - | TRBV2
CASSPSGLGTIYF | TGTGCCAGTAGTCCATCGGGTCTAGGCACCATATATTTT | TRBJ1-3 | - | - | TRBV19
CASSQEGGTEAFF | TGCGCCAGCAGCCAAGAGGGCGGGACTGAAGCTTTCTTT | TRBJ1-1 | - | - | TRBV4-3
CASSLDQGVTEAFF | TGTGCCAGCAGCTTAGATCAGGGTGTAACTGAAGCTTTCTTT | TRBJ1-1 | - | - | TRBV7-8
CASAWGSASYEQYF | TGTGCCAGTGCATGGGGTAGCGCCTCCTACGAGCAGTACTTC | TRBJ2-7 | - | - | TRBV6-6
CASSLRQDQETQYF | TGTGCCAGCAGCCTTAGACAGGACCAAGAGACCCAGTACTTC | TRBJ2-5 | once | - | TRBV7-2
CASSGTSGGFHNEQFF | TGTGCCAGTAGCGGTACTAGCGGGGGATTCCACAATGAGCAGTTCTTC | TRBJ2-1 | - | TRBD2 | TRBV19
CASSLGAGTGKHEQYF | TGTGCCAGCAGTTTGGGAGCCGGGACAGGGAAACACGAGCAGTACTTC | TRBJ2-7 | - | TRBD1 | TRBV27
CASSQAYEGSTDTQYF | TGCGCCAGCAGCCAAGCCTACGAGGGATCAACAGATACGCAGTATTTT | TRBJ2-3 | - | - | TRBV4-3
CASNTRGGNQPQHF | TGTGCCAGCAATACGAGGGGAGGAAATCAGCCCCAGCATTTT | TRBJ1-5 | - | - | TRBV6-5
CASSQTGVSTDTQYF | TGTGCCAGCAGCCAAACCGGGGTTAGCACAGATACGCAGTATTTT | TRBJ2-3 | - | - | TRBV14